The entry below describes one TCR beta chain. The antigen is unknown. Original processing methods: As immunoSEQ supplied junction-only sequences (without quality scores), filtering differed. Assay: immunoSEQ multiplex PCR; the TCRdb copy retains only in-frame clones and omits some. The V and J calls and clone size are taken from that table; D and trimming were inferred from the DNA. The sample records 600,000 to 750,000 clones, about two thirds being singletons. This sample was included in a study of shared clonotypes between healthy human individuals. Study-wide results and limits: Non-shared clonotypes showed lower generation probabilities than clonotypes common to all four donors.

Germline CDR1 LNHNV, CDR2 YYDKDF (reference sequence). The ends were cut back, 2 bases at V and 7 bases at J, with 17 bases in the middle. The CDR3 is made up of 16 amino acids. The sequence was obtained from a woman younger than 45 in good health. This sequence joins TRBV15 and TRBJ1-4, with TRBD1 as a possible D gene (5 bases). Material: memory CD4+ T cells sorted from blood. The sample's subset: CD45RA-negative fraction. CDR3 in DNA: TGTGCCACCAGCAGAACCCGTGAGGGGCCGGGTGAAAAACTGTTTTTT. As protein: CATSRTREGPGEKLFF.